What follows are 3 T cell receptor beta chains derived from one specimen sequenced in a study of cytomegalovirus exposure and HLA in healthy donors. Some clones are missing from TCRdb's copy, which holds only in-frame ones; the method was immunoSEQ multiplex PCR. The sample carries approximately 150,000 clones, 80% to 95% recorded once. The sample consisted of PBMCs. The receptors shown here come from a man between 18 and 35 years old in good health and CMV-seronegative.

The rearrangement uses TRBV29-1 and TRBJ2-3; 8 bases fit TRBD2. Germline values: CDR1 SQVTM, CDR2 ANQGSEA. This CDR3 is built from 14 residues. V was clipped by 6 bases and J by 1 base; unmatched bases: 6. The CDR3 nucleotides read TGCAGCGTCGCGATAGCGGGGCGCACAGATACGCAGTATTTT. Translation gives CSVAIAGRTDTQYF.

This chain connects TRBV28 to TRBJ1-5; 8 bases align to TRBD1. J lost 2 bases, V lost 6 bases, and 21 bases had no gene match. The CDR3 spans 20 residues. CDR1 MDHEN and CDR2 SYDVKM come from the germline V gene. Here the CDR3 reads CASRTSGQGGLSLGNQPQHF. CDR3 bases: TGTGCCAGCAGAACTTCAGGACAGGGCGGGTTAAGCTTAGGCAATCAGCCCCAGCATTTT.

CDR3 loop: CASSQVARTSRCQYF. CDR3 nucleotides: TGCGCCAGCAGCCAAGTGGCTCGAACGTCCCGATGCCAGTACTTC. The V and J genes are TRBV4-3 and TRBJ2-5; D unresolved. Looked up from germline, CDR1 is LGHNA and CDR2 is YSLEER. This CDR3 spans 15 amino acids. The germline V and J ends were trimmed by 1 base and 10 bases, with 19 bases remaining between them.